The 28 T cell receptor beta chains below come from one sample, sequenced in a study of glioma-infiltrating T cells after dendritic cell vaccination. Repertoires were generated with immunoSEQ multiplex PCR, while TCRdb's copy carries only in-frame clones and drops some. The sample has tens of thousands of clones, about four fifths seen once. This sample comprised blood, obtained before dendritic cell vaccination. Receptors were obtained from a human donor with glioblastoma.

This clone came up a few times. The chain is built from TRBV9 and TRBJ1-5; possible D gene TRBD1, 5 bases. V gave up 0 bases and J gave up 5 bases, with 12 bases separating them. Germline lookup yields CDR1 SGDLS and CDR2 YYNGEE. The CDR3 is 15 amino acids. CDR3 loop: CASSVGQLEDQPQHF. CDR3 in DNA: TGTGCCAGCAGCGTAGGACAGCTAGAGGATCAGCCCCAGCATTTT.

There are a few counts of this clone. The chain joins TRBV7-8 to TRBJ1-3; possible D gene TRBD1, 5 bases. This CDR3 has 17 residues. V dropped 2 bases and J dropped 5 bases, with 19 bases sitting between them. Germline V lookup: CDR1 SGHVS, CDR2 FQNEAQ. In DNA, the CDR3 is TGTGCCAGCAGCTTAAGCTGGGCGGGGGGGAGGAGAAACACCATATATTTT. The encoded protein is CASSLSWAGGRRNTIYF.

This clone was counted a single time. The chain couples TRBV10-3 to TRBJ2-1, with 8 bases matching TRBD1. The CDR3 has 15 amino acids. The junction had 7 bases not matched to a gene; V was cut back by 2 bases and J by 7 bases. CDR1 is ENHRY, CDR2 SYGVKD, per germline. In DNA, the CDR3 is TGTGCCATCAGTGAGCGCGGGACAGGCGTTAATGAGCAGTTCTTC. It encodes CAISERGTGVNEQFF.

This chain uses TRBV7-3 with TRBJ1-2, with 10 bases matching TRBD1. This CDR3 spans 14 amino acids. Germline CDR1 is SGHTA and CDR2 is FQGTGA. J was trimmed by 8 bases and V by 3 bases; bases with no gene match: 6. CDR3 region: CASSLTGGSVGYTF. The DNA of the CDR3 is TGTGCCAGCAGCTTGACAGGGGGCTCTGTCGGCTACACCTTC.

V gene TRBV7-8 combines with J gene TRBJ2-5; 7 bases agree with TRBD1. Germline V gene data show CDR1 as SGHVS and CDR2 as FQNEAQ. CDR3 size: 16 residues. Germline trimming cut 1 base from V and 4 bases from J; bases unmatched to any gene: 9. The CDR3 spells CASSLGIHRDRETQYF. CDR3 sequence (DNA): TGTGCCAGCAGCTTAGGGATACACAGGGACAGAGAGACCCAGTACTTC.

This chain joins TRBV4-2 and TRBJ2-1; 7 bases are shared with TRBD2. CDR3 length equals 16 residues. CDR1 and CDR2 from the germline V gene are LGHNA and YNFKEQ. J was trimmed by 1 base and V by 5 bases; bases with no gene match: 8. The CDR3 loop is CASSGGSGGSYNEQFF. The CDR3 nucleotides are TGTGCCAGCAGCGGAGGATCGGGGGGATCCTACAATGAGCAGTTCTTC.

The V gene is TRBV29-1, the J gene TRBJ2-5; 7 bases map to TRBD2. The trim removed 0 bases at V and 5 bases at J, leaving 6 bases unmatched. The CDR3 covers 14 residues. Per the germline V gene, CDR1 is SQVTM and CDR2 is ANQGSEA. CDR3 DNA sequence: TGCAGCGTTGAAGATCCCGGCGGGGGTGAGACCCAGTACTTC. As protein: CSVEDPGGGETQYF.

The chain combines TRBV4-3 with TRBJ1-2, with D possibly TRBD1 on 5 matching bases. Trimming removed 0 bases from V and 4 bases from J, with 12 bases in between. The CDR3 has 15 residues. Germline CDR1 is LGHNA and CDR2 is YSLEER. The CDR3 nucleotides read TGCGCCAGCAGCCAAGATCAAGGGGTTCGCTATGGCTACACCTTC. This gives the protein CASSQDQGVRYGYTF.

The rearrangement uses TRBV9 and TRBJ2-2; 9 bases agree with TRBD2. There are 17 residues in the CDR3. Germline trimming cut 3 bases from V and 3 bases from J; bases unmatched to any gene: 9. The germline CDR1 and CDR2 sequences are SGDLS and YYNGEE. The CDR3 spells CASSATTSGRYTGELFF. The CDR3 nucleotides are TGTGCCAGCAGCGCCACCACTAGCGGGCGATACACCGGGGAGCTGTTTTTT.

The chain carries TRBV19 and TRBJ2-7; 10 bases are shared with TRBD1. This CDR3 is built from 17 residues. V shed 5 bases, J shed 1 base, and the junction held 11 bases outside the gene matches. The germline gives CDR1 LNHDA, CDR2 SQIVND (reference sequence). The CDR3: CASSFGSRQGASYEQYF. The CDR3 bases are TGTGCCAGTAGTTTCGGTTCCCGACAGGGGGCGTCCTACGAGCAGTACTTC. The variable domain in full, with the rest retrieved from reference TRBV19 and TRBJ2-7, is DGGITQSPKYLFRKEGQNVTLSCEQNLNHDAMYWYRQDPGQGLRLIYYSQIVNDFQKGDIAEGYSVSREKKESFPLTVTSAQKNPTAFYLCASSFGSRQGASYEQYFGPGTRLTVT.

The CDR3 region is CASIPWDRGIDGYTF. As DNA, the CDR3 is TGTGCCAGCATCCCTTGGGACAGGGGAATTGATGGCTACACCTTC. The V and J genes are TRBV6-1 and TRBJ1-2, with 10 bases fitting TRBD1. Germline V gene sequence: CDR1 MNHNS, CDR2 SASEGT. V lost 7 bases to trimming and J lost 6 bases; unmatched junction nucleotides: 11. The CDR3 is 15 residues long.

This clone was observed once. V gene TRBV19 combines with J gene TRBJ1-5; TRBD1 is a possible D gene (6 bases). The CDR3 has 14 amino acids. Germline V gene sequence: CDR1 LNHDA, CDR2 SQIVND (reference sequence). Between the trimmed V and J ends, which lost 4 bases and 6 bases, there was a span of 13 bases. DNA for the CDR3: TGTGCCAGTAGTACCTCAGGGGAAGTTCAGCCCCAGCATTTT. This translates into CASSTSGEVQPQHF. Using reference TRBV19 and TRBJ1-5 for the parts outside the CDR3, the full variable domain is DGGITQSPKYLFRKEGQNVTLSCEQNLNHDAMYWYRQDPGQGLRLIYYSQIVNDFQKGDIAEGYSVSREKKESFPLTVTSAQKNPTAFYLCASSTSGEVQPQHFGDGTRLSIL.

V is TRBV7-3 and J is TRBJ1-2, with 10 bases fitting TRBD1. After removal of 4 bases from V and 6 bases from J, the junction contained 11 bases not matched to a gene. CDR1 and CDR2 (germline): SGHTA, FQGTGA. This CDR3 contains 16 residues. CDR3 nucleotides: TGTGCCAGCAGCTCGGGGGGGACAGGGGATGAACATGGCTACACCTTC. This gives the protein CASSSGGTGDEHGYTF.

This clone was observed a single time. The rearrangement links TRBV11-2 to TRBJ2-3; D is unresolved. This CDR3 spans 14 amino acids. V lost 2 bases, J lost 0 bases, and 6 bases lay in between. Germline V CDR1 and CDR2: SGHAT, FQNNGV. CDR3: CASSLSRSTDTQYF. In nucleotides, the CDR3 is TGTGCCAGCAGCTTAAGCCGGAGCACAGATACGCAGTATTTT.

This chain joins TRBV18 and TRBJ2-7, with TRBD1 matching over 7 bases. Looked up from germline, CDR1 is KGHSH and CDR2 is LQKENI. The CDR3 spans 14 residues. J lost 4 bases, V lost 6 bases, and 9 bases had no gene match. CDR3 bases: TGTGCCAGCTCCCTCGGGACAGAATCTTACGAGCAGTACTTC. Protein: CASSLGTESYEQYF.

J is TRBJ1-1 and V is TRBV15; D is possibly TRBD1 (5 bases). CDR1 is LNHNV and CDR2 is YYDKDF in the germline V gene (reference sequence). Trimming removed 5 bases from V and 11 bases from J, with 27 bases in between. This CDR3 spans 16 amino acids. The CDR3 spells CATSPIGGGGQTAAFF. CDR3 in DNA: TGTGCCACCAGCCCGATAGGCGGGGGAGGCCAGACGGCGGCTTTCTTT.

The J gene is TRBJ2-5, the V gene TRBV5-1, with 8 bases identical to TRBD2. The CDR3 is 14 amino acids. Germline CDR1 is SGHRS and CDR2 is YFSETQ. With 3 bases clipped from V and 3 bases from J, the junction kept 4 bases outside the gene matches. CDR3 DNA sequence: TGCGCCAGCAGCTCAACACTAGCGGAAGAGACCCAGTACTTC. Translated, it gives CASSSTLAEETQYF.

The chain joins TRBV5-1 to TRBJ2-1; 9 bases are a match to TRBD2. This CDR3 contains 15 residues. The V gene's germline CDR1 is SGHRS and CDR2 YFSETQ. V lost 0 bases and J lost 8; bases outside the gene matches: 6. The CDR3: CASSLEGGGADEQFF. The CDR3 DNA sequence: TGCGCCAGCAGCTTGGAGGGCGGGGGGGCCGATGAGCAGTTCTTC.

The chain joins TRBV25-1 to TRBJ2-1, with 7 bases matching TRBD2. CDR1 is MGHDK and CDR2 is SYGVNS in the germline V gene. There are 17 residues in the CDR3. V was pared by 4 bases and J by 6 bases, with 15 bases of the junction left unmatched. Here the CDR3 reads CASSGTSDIGRSNEQFF. The CDR3 DNA reads as TGTGCCAGCAGTGGTACTAGCGACATCGGGAGAAGCAATGAGCAGTTCTTC.

The chain combines TRBV7-3 with TRBJ2-2, with D hard to call. The CDR3 loop spans 11 amino acids. Germline V gene lookup returns CDR1 SGHTA and CDR2 FQGTGA. Trimming removed 3 bases at V and 7 bases at J, with 3 bases between. CDR3 sequence: CASSFGGELFF. In DNA form, the CDR3 reads TGTGCCAGCAGCTTCGGCGGGGAGCTGTTTTTT.

The V gene is TRBV2, the J gene TRBJ2-5, with 7 bases matching TRBD2. Germline CDR1 and CDR2: SNHLY and FYNNEI. Trimming took 3 bases from V and 9 from J; bases not matched to a gene: 1. The CDR3 is made up of 11 amino acids. This CDR3 is CASSDREAQYF. The CDR3 coding sequence is TGTGCCAGCAGTGACCGGGAGGCCCAGTACTTC. The full variable domain, its missing parts supplied by reference TRBV2 and TRBJ2-5, is EPEVTQTPSHQVTQMGQEVILRCVPISNHLYFYWYRQILGQKVEFLVSFYNNEISEKSEIFDDQFSVERPDGSNFTLKIRSTKLEDSAMYFCASSDREAQYFGPGTRLLVL.

V usage is TRBV4-1 and J usage is TRBJ1-1; D is perhaps TRBD1 (6 bases). CDR3 length equals 15 residues. CDR1 MGHRA and CDR2 YSYEKL come from the germline V gene. Trimming shortened V by 7 bases and J by 5 bases, and 20 bases separated the two germline ends. CDR3 coding DNA: TGCGCCAGCACCCCTCTAGGGGGAAGAAGAACTGAAGCTTTCTTT. Translation: CASTPLGGRRTEAFF.

The chain couples TRBV5-1 to TRBJ1-3; perhaps TRBD1 as D (6 bases). The V and J ends lost 2 bases and 0 bases respectively, with 12 bases between them. The germline V gene has CDR1 SGHRS and CDR2 YFSETQ. This CDR3 region has 16 residues. The CDR3 is CASSFTGSNSGNTIYF. DNA for the CDR3: TGCGCCAGCAGCTTTACAGGGAGCAACTCTGGAAACACCATATATTTT.

The CDR3 here is CASRAAGGSTDTQYF. DNA for the CDR3: TGTGCCAGCAGAGCAGCGGGGGGAAGCACAGATACGCAGTATTTT. The chain has TRBV2 and TRBJ2-3, with 9 bases fitting TRBD2. The CDR3 is 15 residues long. V was pared by 6 bases and J by 0 bases, with 4 bases of the junction left unmatched. Germline V gene lookup returns CDR1 SNHLY and CDR2 FYNNEI.

The J gene is TRBJ1-1, the V gene TRBV27, with D perhaps TRBD1 (5 bases). This CDR3 region has 15 residues. The germline V and J ends were trimmed by 7 bases and 1 base, with 16 bases remaining between them. Germline assignment: CDR1 MNHEY and CDR2 SMNVEV (reference sequence). DNA for the CDR3: TGTGCCAGCACCTCTCAGGTCGGACAGAACACTGAAGCTTTCTTT. Protein sequence: CASTSQVGQNTEAFF.

This chain connects TRBV5-6 to TRBJ1-4; D is perhaps TRBD1 (6 bases). Germline V gene sequence: CDR1 SGHDT, CDR2 YYEEEE. V shed 5 bases and J shed 6 bases, with 17 bases lying between them. This CDR3 region has 15 residues. Here the CDR3 DNA reads TGTGCCAGCAGTCCGACGTGGGAGGGGGATGAAAAACTGTTTTTT. Protein sequence: CASSPTWEGDEKLFF.

This chain connects TRBV6-1 to TRBJ2-3; 11 bases align to TRBD2. The CDR3 is 14 amino acids. V trimming: 11 bases; J trimming: 3 bases; junction bases outside the gene matches: 7. Germline-derived CDR1 and CDR2 are MNHNS and SASEGT. This CDR3 is CAATSGGSTDTQYF. The CDR3 DNA reads as TGTGCCGCAACTAGCGGGGGATCAACAGATACGCAGTATTTT.

V usage is TRBV27 and J usage is TRBJ2-7, with 7 bases identical to TRBD2. V dropped 0 bases and J dropped 0; count of bases not matched to a gene: 2. The CDR3 has 15 residues. The germline V gene has CDR1 MNHEY and CDR2 SMNVEV (reference sequence). CDR3 protein: CASSLSGRSSYEQYF. The CDR3 DNA reads as TGTGCCAGCAGTTTATCCGGGAGGAGCTCCTACGAGCAGTACTTC.